The sequence of this T cell receptor beta chain was determined in a study of blood T cells in healthy people across ages. Then a second PCR, running roughly 7 to 11 cycles, was carried out with a sample-barcoded 5' primer and a J-beta primer mix. TCRdb independently ran MiXCR on the 5' RACE reads; one entry per CDR3 protein. Here the sample spans fewer than 2,000,000 distinct CDR3 sequences, about 32% being singletons. The V end lost 6 bases, the J end lost 9 bases, and 11 bases lay between the germline ends. This CDR3 contains 10 residues. The germline V gene encodes CDR1 SQVTM and CDR2 ANQGSEA. Comments on this clonotype: Possible read error: a much larger clone is one base away.

The chain uses TRBV29-1 and TRBJ2-5; D might be TRBD1 (5 bases). Material for sequencing was blood. The sequence derives from a woman aged 25 to 39 in good health. CDR3 loop: CSVRVEAQYF. CDR3 bases: TGCAGCGTCAGGGTTGAAGCCCAGTACTTC.